The 14 T cell receptor beta chains presented below share a single source sample, sequenced in a study of blood T cells in healthy people across ages. Alongside a J-beta primer mix, a sample-barcoded 5' primer served in a second PCR lasting about 6 to 12 cycles. TCRdb used MiXCR to reprocess the 5' RACE reads, holding one entry per CDR3 protein. The repertoire holds hundreds of thousands of distinct CDR3 sequences, with around 42% as singletons. The specimen sequenced was blood. All receptors come from a man aged 60 to 75 in good health.

As for this clonotype: One base away lies a much larger clone, so this may be a sequencing read error. J is TRBJ2-5 and V is TRBV7-2; 8 bases match TRBD1. CDR1 SGHTA and CDR2 FQGNSA come from the germline V gene. The CDR3 runs 15 residues. J lost 11 bases, V lost 5 bases, and 16 bases had no gene match. The CDR3 bases are TGTGCCAGCAGCCGATTCGGACAGGGTTCCGATGAGCAGTACTTC. This sequence encodes CASSRFGQGSDEQYF.

This chain connects TRBV6-5 to TRBJ2-3; either TRBD1 or TRBD2 may supply D (5 bases each). CDR3 length: 19 residues. Germline V gives CDR1 MNHEY, CDR2 SVGAGI. Trimming removed 0 bases from V and 0 bases from J, with 19 bases in between. The CDR3 here is CASSYSGLEGNPSTDTQYF. The CDR3 DNA sequence: TGTGCCAGCAGTTACTCGGGGCTAGAGGGGAACCCTAGCACAGATACGCAGTATTTT.

The CDR3 DNA is TGCAGTGCTAGAACCCGACAGGGACTCCCCCCCTACGAGCAGTACTTC. This translates into CSARTRQGLPPYEQYF. This sequence joins TRBV20-1 and TRBJ2-7, with D possibly matching TRBD1 (7 bases). V was clipped by 2 bases and J by 2 bases, with 19 bases between them. CDR1 DFQATT and CDR2 SNEGSKA come from the germline V gene (reference sequence). This CDR3 has 16 amino acids.

The chain uses TRBV5-4 and TRBJ2-5; TRBD2 matches 7 bases. The V gene's germline CDR1 is SGHNT and CDR2 YYREEE (reference sequence). V shed 3 bases, J shed 2 bases, and the junction held 10 bases outside the gene matches. This CDR3 is 16 amino acids long. The CDR3 protein is CASSSGGGYTQETQYF. The CDR3 nucleotides read TGTGCCAGCAGCTCTGGGGGGGGGTATACACAAGAGACCCAGTACTTC.

The J gene is TRBJ2-3, the V gene TRBV3-1; D is unclear. The CDR3 is made up of 16 amino acids. The germline V and J ends were trimmed by 4 bases and 3 bases, with 17 bases remaining between them. The germline CDR1 and CDR2 sequences are LGHDT and YNNKEL (reference sequence). The CDR3 is CASSPLPSARTDTQYF. In DNA, the CDR3 is TGTGCCAGCAGCCCTCTCCCCAGTGCGAGGACAGATACGCAGTATTTT.

There are many counts of this clonotype. The gene calls are TRBV20-1 and TRBJ1-5; no firm D call. This CDR3 spans 14 amino acids. V was pared by 0 bases and J by 5 bases, with 11 bases between. In germline, CDR1 is DFQATT, CDR2 SNEGSKA (reference sequence). Written as DNA, the CDR3 is TGCAGTGCTAGAGATGGTGGAGTGCATCAGCCCCAGCATTTT. The encoded protein is CSARDGGVHQPQHF.

The rearrangement links TRBV11-2 to TRBJ2-7; the D call may be TRBD1 or TRBD2 (6 bases each). The V and J ends lost 2 bases and 2 bases respectively, with 13 bases between them. The germline gives CDR1 SGHAT, CDR2 FQNNGV. CDR3 length: 15 residues. In DNA, the CDR3 is TGTGCCAGCAGCTTAATACCGGGGGCGACCTACGAGCAGTACTTC. It translates to CASSLIPGATYEQYF.

This rearrangement joins TRBV20-1 to TRBJ2-7; either TRBD1 or TRBD2 may fit D (6 bases each). The CDR3 runs 15 residues. The germline V and J ends were trimmed by 0 bases and 6 bases, with 18 bases remaining between them. From germline, CDR1 is DFQATT and CDR2 SNEGSKA (reference sequence). CDR3 sequence (DNA): TGCAGTGCTAGAGATCAAGGCAACAAGGGGGGCGAGCAGTACTTC. It yields the protein CSARDQGNKGGEQYF.

The J gene is TRBJ1-2, the V gene TRBV20-1, with D hard to call. CDR1 and CDR2 (germline): DFQATT, SNEGSKA (reference sequence). V lost 6 bases, J lost 5 bases, and 13 bases lay in between. The CDR3 is 12 amino acids. CDR3 loop: CSAPPSRYGYTF. The CDR3 nucleotides read TGCAGTGCCCCCCCGTCTCGGTATGGCTACACCTTC.

The chain recombines TRBV6-1 with TRBJ2-1, with a possible D match to TRBD1 (6 bases). Germline V gene lookup returns CDR1 MNHNS and CDR2 SASEGT. Trimming cost V 0 bases and J 1 base, with 7 bases left between them. CDR3 length: 15 amino acids. The CDR3 DNA reads as TGTGCCAGCAGTGAAGCACAGGGTTCCTACAATGAGCAGTTCTTC. Protein product: CASSEAQGSYNEQFF.

The chain couples TRBV20-1 to TRBJ2-1, with TRBD1 matching over 11 bases. Germline V lookup: CDR1 DFQATT, CDR2 SNEGSKA (reference sequence). This CDR3 is 14 amino acids long. V was clipped by 2 bases and J by 15 bases; unmatched bases: 12. DNA of the CDR3: TGCAGTGCTAGACCCCCGGGGACAGGGGGGAGGCGGTTCTTC. This codes for CSARPPGTGGRRFF.

V is TRBV11-2 and J is TRBJ1-1; D might be TRBD1 (6 bases). V was shortened by 8 bases and J by 1 base, with 14 bases between the two germline ends. Germline-derived CDR1 and CDR2 are SGHAT and FQNNGV. The CDR3 extends over 14 amino acids. The CDR3: CASDLGHSNTEAFF. For the CDR3, the DNA is TGTGCCAGCGACCTGGGACATTCGAACACTGAAGCTTTCTTT.

This chain connects TRBV6-5 to TRBJ1-2; tentative D call: TRBD1 (6 bases). Germline V gene sequence: CDR1 MNHEY, CDR2 SVGAGI. This CDR3 contains 15 residues. V was cut by 0 bases and J by 4 bases, with 12 bases left in between. CDR3 residues: CASSYSQGSIYGYTF. CDR3 coding DNA: TGTGCCAGCAGTTACTCACAGGGATCGATCTATGGCTACACCTTC.

This sequence joins TRBV6-6 and TRBJ2-5; D is unclear. V was cut by 1 base and J by 11 bases, with 17 bases left in between. The CDR3 covers 14 residues. Germline assignment: CDR1 MNHNY and CDR2 SVGAGI (reference sequence). The CDR3, as DNA: TGTGCCAGCAGTTACTACAGTGCCCAACCGGAGCAGTACTTC. Protein: CASSYYSAQPEQYF.